This T cell receptor (beta chain) was sequenced in a study of early T cells in non-severe SARS-CoV-2 infection. Overall study: Sequencing used unsorted whole-blood bulk RNA, so chains lack pairing.

The CDR3 contains 16 residues. Germline loops: CDR1 MGHRA, CDR2 YSYEKL. V was shortened by 4 bases and J by 0 bases, with 15 bases between the two germline ends. The TCR library protocol attached unique molecular identifiers to the individual cDNA molecules. TCRdb recomputed calls from the 5' RACE reads with MiXCR, one row per CDR3 protein. This sample has about 35,000 distinct CDR3 sequences, with about 6.3% found just once. J is TRBJ1-1 and V is TRBV4-1; TRBD1 might be the D (6 bases). The origin of this receptor is an adult who was a healthcare worker with PCR-confirmed SARS-CoV-2 infection or an uninfected control (not recorded which). Sequenced: whole blood. CDR3 sequence reads: CASSPFLGGLNTEAFF. CDR3 coding DNA: TGCGCCAGCAGCCCGTTCTTGGGGGGCCTGAACACTGAAGCTTTCTTT.